This TCR beta chain came from a study of long-term antiretroviral therapy in people with HIV (dated by TCRdb to 2021 to 2024). With respect to the entire study: The earliest samples were collected roughly a decade before the 2015 WHO recommendation for immediate ART, at a time when ART was usually postponed until CD4 counts fell. Of the 30 participants with HIV, 10 to 11 were female. From 30 adults with confirmed HIV infection, the cohort provided 150 to 200 cryopreserved PBMC samples, gathered serially across a mean of around six years (range 1-12). No cross-contamination during QIAcube processing turned up in test extractions that ran a monoclonal T-cell line alongside 30 or so polyclonal samples. A retrospective serial study tested whether ART initiation and durable HIV suppression were associated with changes in peripheral blood TRB repertoire composition and diversity.

Worth noting for this clone: The antigen this receptor binds is unknown. Base qualities were left out, and no much larger clone turns up one base away.

Findings and caveats that apply to the study as a whole: Inferences about post-ART repertoire changes were limited because no data were available on ART adherence, viral resistance or therapy changes. Unsorted PBMC were profiled instead of sorted CD4+ and CD8+ T cells because pre-ART samples had limited cell numbers. Because PBMC availability was limited, only the TCR beta chain was sequenced, with no alpha chain pairing. CDR3 length ranges in HIV repertoires were narrower than in controls, and network structure suggested an antigen-experienced repertoire with only a slight naive shift after ART. Samples dated from the mid-2000s to the late 2010s, and the ART regimens used may be less effective than current ones. Expanded TRB clones identified before ART initiation dominated the repertoire across all time points, though the dominance fluctuated and decreased in many PLHIV after ART. ART initiation was associated with a significant increase in TRB diversity, but diversity stayed significantly below transplant donor controls even after long-term ART.

To be included, a participant needed at least one PBMC sample from before ART initiation plus at least two post-ART samples. All participants with HIV were treated in the United States of America. Before DNA extraction, cryopreserved samples of about 0.95-10 million PBMC were thawed and then washed. At the time of the earliest PBMC sample for each participant with HIV, ages ranged from about 23 to 60 years. PBMC samples from each participant spanned 1-4 timepoints before ART initiation and 2-8 timepoints after ART initiation, with a median of 7 samples. For every participant, serial HIV viral load, CD4+ T-cell count, ART history and demographic data were obtained. Genomic DNA was extracted from unsorted PBMC with a Qiagen kit on a QIAcube, with processing performed in batches of 12 samples. Trimming at the junction amounts to 1 base on V and 7 bases on J, and the germline ends lie 3 bases apart. The germline V gene gives CDR1 as SGHRS and CDR2 as YFSETQ. The CDR3 spans 12 residues, from the cysteine through the phenylalanine. The read is trimmed to its CDR3 DNA, 36 bases read in frame from base 1.

The immunoSEQ hsTCRB v3.0 assay was used at survey level resolution for TRB variable region sequencing. The target sequencing depth for TRB was about 35,000-50,000 T-cell genomes per sample. An Illumina MiSeq with a v3 150-cycle kit was used to sequence the pooled TRB libraries. The authors' pipeline ran thus. Repertoire analysis was performed in R inside a reproducible Nextflow workflow that covered QC, data transformation and analysis. LymphoSeq2, an R package for AIRR-Seq data exploration, was used to implement custom analyses. A few samples yielding fewer than 5000 total TRB sequences were excluded, leaving 150 to 200 analyzed HIV repertoires. Of the 188 retained HIV repertoires, approximately 57 were collected before and approximately 130 after ART initiation. Repertoires were downsampled to 5000 TRB nucleotide sequences, and summary statistics were averaged over 100 downsampling iterations. Only TRB sequences with CDR3 regions of at least seven amino acids were retained for analysis. A Shannon entropy-derived clonality score and the Gini coefficient were used to measure diversity. In repertoire networks, the top 5000 CDR3 amino acid sequences were linked whenever an edit distance of one separated two sequences. For TRB CDR3 amino acid sequences, antigen specificity groups and MHC restriction were predicted with GLIPH2. Known CMV, EBV, HIV or tissue antigen associations were flagged by matching CDR3 amino acid sequences against VDJdb and McPAS-TCR. Pre-ART, post-ART and control groups were compared with Wilcoxon signed-rank tests and Holm-Bonferroni correction. TCRdb mirrors the immuneACCESS table, restricted to in-frame sequences. Some clones are absent from its copies; in checked studies, under half trace to an unresolved V gene, and the reason for the others is unknown. That table is the source of V, J and clone size, and D and trimming were worked out from the DNA. The sample table shows fewer than 30,000 clones, and about 90% are seen once. Of the sample, 5.3% falls within the top ten clones.

Here the sequenced sample was unsorted PBMCs, taken almost 4.6 years after starting antiretroviral therapy. The rearranged segments are TRBV5-1 and TRBJ1-6, with no confidently assigned D gene. This sequence was found in a man younger than 45 with HIV. The DNA is TGCGCCAGCAGCTTGTCAAATTCACCCCTCCACTTT. Translation gives CASSLSNSPLHF.